The 28 T cell receptor beta chains in this list originate from one sample, sequenced in a study of Graves' ophthalmopathy and Graves' hyperthyroidism. TCR beta CDR3 regions were amplified from RNA transcripts. A first-round RT-PCR used HTBI primers, followed by a second-round multiplex PCR. TCRdb itself ran the multiplex PCR reads through MiXCR, one entry per CDR3 protein. The data hold hundreds of thousands of distinct CDR3 sequences, with roughly 39% observed a single time. Sequencing was done on a sample of peripheral blood. These receptors all stem from an adult man with Graves' ophthalmopathy.

The rearrangement uses TRBV5-1 and TRBJ2-5; TRBD2 matches at 8 bases. Germline CDR1 SGHRS, CDR2 YFSETQ. V lost 0 bases to trimming and J lost 2 bases; unmatched junction nucleotides: 9. The CDR3 spans 17 residues. CDR3 DNA sequence: TGCGCCAGCAGCTTGGCGGATTTTAGCGGGACACAAGAGACCCAGTACTTC. Protein: CASSLADFSGTQETQYF. Looking up the rest from reference TRBV5-1 and TRBJ2-5 gives the full variable domain: KAGVTQTPRYLIKTRGQQVTLSCSPISGHRSVSWYQQTPGQGLQFLFEYFSETQRNKGNFPGRFSGRQFSNSRSEMNVSTLELGDSALYLCASSLADFSGTQETQYFGPGTRLLVL.

Worth noting for this clonotype: A clone one base away is much larger, so this may be a read error. V gene TRBV19 combines with J gene TRBJ2-7; D gene uncertain. This CDR3 has 12 residues. Trimming took 4 bases from V and 2 from J, leaving 6 bases between them. From germline, CDR1 is LNHDA and CDR2 SQIVND (reference sequence). The chain's CDR3 is CASSTRPYEQYF. The CDR3 nucleotides are TGTGCCAGTAGTACTCGTCCCTACGAGCAGTACTTC. Based on the CDR3 plus reference TRBV19 and TRBJ2-7, the full variable domain is DGGITQSPKYLFRKEGQNVTLSCEQNLNHDAMYWYRQDPGQGLRLIYYSQIVNDFQKGDIAEGYSVSREKKESFPLTVTSAQKNPTAFYLCASSTRPYEQYFGPGTRLTVT.

The V call is TRBV12-3 or TRBV12-4, the J call TRBJ2-7, with 7 bases aligning to TRBD1. The CDR3 contains 15 residues. V shed 4 bases and J 2 bases; nucleotides not matched to a gene: 8. The CDR3 DNA follows: TGTGCCAGCAGTTACCTAGGGACAGAGGCCTACGAGCAGTACTTC. As protein: CASSYLGTEAYEQYF.

In this sample, this clonotype turned up many times. This chain joins TRBV7-2 and TRBJ2-7, with 9 bases that match TRBD2. The CDR3 consists of 17 residues. Germline V gene sequence: CDR1 SGHTA, CDR2 FQGNSA. Trimming at V came to 5 bases and at J to 3 bases, leaving 14 bases not matched to a gene. The CDR3 DNA follows: TGTGCCAGCAGCAAAGGACTAGCGACCCGGGCTCGCTACGAGCAGTACTTC. It encodes CASSKGLATRARYEQYF. The full variable domain, its missing parts supplied by reference TRBV7-2 and TRBJ2-7, is GAGVSQSPSNKVTEKGKDVELRCDPISGHTALYWYRQSLGQGLEFLIYFQGNSAPDKSGLPSDRFSAERTGGSVSTLTIQRTQQEDSAVYLCASSKGLATRARYEQYFGPGTRLTVT.

In its sample, this clonotype was seen a few times. The genes are TRBV19 and TRBJ1-3, with 9 bases lining up with TRBD1. The CDR3 extends over 15 amino acids. CDR1 is LNHDA, CDR2 SQIVND, per germline (reference sequence). J gave up 5 bases and V 0 bases, and 2 bases lay outside the gene matches. The CDR3, as DNA: TGTGCCAGTAGTATAGAAGACAGGGGGAGAAACACCATATATTTT. Protein sequence: CASSIEDRGRNTIYF.

The table lists this clonotype with many counts. V is TRBV7-8 and J is TRBJ1-6, with unresolved D. Germline V gene sequence: CDR1 SGHVS, CDR2 FQNEAQ. The V gene lost 2 bases and the J gene lost 16 bases, with 9 bases spanning the gap. The CDR3 covers 11 residues. CDR3 nucleotides: TGTGCCAGCAGCTTATCTGGAGCACTCCACTTT. The encoded protein is CASSLSGALHF.

This clonotype appeared a single time. The V and J genes are TRBV12-5 and TRBJ2-3; D is possibly TRBD2 (6 bases). The V end lost 3 bases, the J end lost 6 bases, and 10 bases lay between the germline ends. The V gene's germline CDR1 is LGHNT and CDR2 FRNRAP. This CDR3 is built from 13 residues. The CDR3 DNA sequence: TGTGCTAGTGGTTTCGGAGGGTCGGATACGCAGTATTTT. Its protein product is CASGFGGSDTQYF. The variable domain in full, with the rest retrieved from reference TRBV12-5 and TRBJ2-3, is DARVTQTPRHKVTEMGQEVTMRCQPILGHNTVFWYRQTMMQGLELLAYFRNRAPLDDSGMPKDRFSAEMPDATLATLKIQPSEPRDSAVYFCASGFGGSDTQYFGPGTRLTVL.

The chain couples TRBV10-1 to TRBJ1-1, with 7 bases matching TRBD1. Germline-derived CDR1 and CDR2 are WNHNN and SYGVQD (reference sequence). The CDR3 is made up of 15 amino acids. V shed 0 bases, J shed 4 bases, and the junction held 5 bases outside the gene matches. The CDR3 DNA reads as TGCGCCAGCAGTGAGTCGGAACAGGGGAGCACTGAAGCTTTCTTT. Amino acids: CASSESEQGSTEAFF.

This clonotype showed up just a few times. The chain links TRBV10-2 to TRBJ1-1, with a weak D call TRBD1 (6 bases). The germline V gene has CDR1 WSHSY and CDR2 SAAADI. V was cut by 4 bases and J by 4 bases, with 19 bases left in between. The CDR3 runs to 16 residues. The CDR3 DNA is TGCGCCAGCAGTGGCCCCCGCTGGGGGCAGGGCACTGAAGCTTTCTTT. This translates into CASSGPRWGQGTEAFF.

The J gene is TRBJ1-3, the V gene TRBV12-3 or TRBV12-4; no clear D. V lost 6 bases to trimming and J lost 0 bases, with 15 bases between them. This CDR3 is 16 amino acids long. This CDR3 is CASRDLTMSSGNTIYF. CDR3 bases: TGTGCCAGCAGGGACCTAACTATGAGCTCTGGAAACACCATATATTTT.

The J gene is TRBJ1-3, the V gene TRBV15; D is unresolved. Trimming took off 3 bases at V and 0 bases at J, with 9 bases between the two ends. Germline V gene sequence: CDR1 LNHNV, CDR2 YYDKDF (reference sequence). The CDR3 totals 15 residues. The CDR3 DNA sequence: TGTGCCACCAGCAGTCTGGACTCCTCTGGAAACACCATATATTTT. It specifies CATSSLDSSGNTIYF.

This clonotype was seen more than once but under ten times. CDR3 region: CASSFKSVEQYF. The CDR3 DNA reads as TGTGCCAGCAGCTTTAAGTCAGTCGAGCAGTACTTC. J is TRBJ2-7 and V is TRBV5-6; D unclear. This CDR3 has 12 residues. Germline V gene lookup returns CDR1 SGHDT and CDR2 YYEEEE. Trimming removed 2 bases at V and 6 bases at J, with 9 bases between.

This clonotype was detected many times. The rearrangement uses TRBV19 and TRBJ1-5; D ambiguous. The germline V gene has CDR1 LNHDA and CDR2 SQIVND (reference sequence). There are 11 residues in the CDR3. V was shortened by 6 bases and J by 5 bases, with 5 bases between the two germline ends. The CDR3 DNA is TGTGCCAGTAGAACCTATCAGCCCCAGCATTTT. This codes for CASRTYQPQHF.

Many counts were recorded for this clonotype. J is TRBJ1-6 and V is TRBV11-2; TRBD1 might be the D (5 bases). In germline, CDR1 is SGHAT, CDR2 FQNNGV. CDR3 size: 14 residues. V lost 5 bases, J lost 6 bases, and 11 bases lay in between. CDR3 sequence: CASSRDRSNSPLHF. CDR3 DNA sequence: TGTGCCAGCAGCCGGGACCGAAGTAATTCACCCCTCCACTTT.

The chain has TRBV11-1 and TRBJ2-1; a possible D gene is TRBD1 (5 bases). V gave up 3 bases and J gave up 8 bases, with 14 bases separating them. Germline CDR1 reads SGHAT; CDR2 reads FQDESV (reference sequence). The CDR3 totals 14 residues. CDR3 bases: TGTGCCAGCAGCTTCCCAGGGTCTTTCCATGAGCAGTTCTTC. This encodes CASSFPGSFHEQFF.

This clonotype was observed at least ten times. The V gene is TRBV6-5, the J gene TRBJ1-5; D is ambiguous. V lost 6 bases, J lost 3 bases, and 12 bases lay in between. Germline CDR1 is MNHEY and CDR2 is SVGAGI. The CDR3 length is 14 residues. The chain's CDR3 is CASRSQRDNQPQHF. The DNA of the CDR3 is TGTGCCAGCAGGTCCCAGCGAGACAATCAGCCCCAGCATTTT.

This clonotype has at least ten counts. V usage is TRBV7-9 and J usage is TRBJ2-7, with D possibly being TRBD1 (5 bases). This CDR3 has 16 amino acids. CDR1 is SEHNR and CDR2 is FQNEAQ in the germline V gene (reference sequence). Trimming pared 5 bases from V and 3 bases from J, leaving 20 bases between. The CDR3 loop reads CASSPPRAGSGYEQYF. The DNA of the CDR3 is TGTGCCAGCAGCCCACCTCGGGCAGGGTCAGGCTACGAGCAGTACTTC.

The chain couples TRBV20-1 to TRBJ1-2; perhaps TRBD1 as D (5 bases). The CDR3 is 13 residues long. Germline CDR1 and CDR2: DFQATT and SNEGSKA (reference sequence). Trimming pared 0 bases from V and 3 bases from J, leaving 8 bases between. The CDR3 region is CSARDSGDYGYTF. The CDR3 DNA reads TGCAGTGCTAGAGATTCGGGGGACTATGGCTACACCTTC.

This clonotype was detected a few times. The V gene is TRBV7-2, the J gene TRBJ2-7; TRBD2 matches at 12 bases. The V and J ends lost 1 base and 3 bases, in that order; junction bases with no gene match: 7. Per the germline V gene, CDR1 is SGHTA and CDR2 is FQGNSA. This CDR3 is 17 amino acids long. CDR3 loop: CASSLGLAGVPGYEQYF. The CDR3 DNA reads TGTGCCAGCAGCTTAGGACTAGCGGGAGTTCCGGGCTACGAGCAGTACTTC.

This clonotype was seen repeatedly, ten times or more. V is TRBV29-1 and J is TRBJ1-3; D may be TRBD1 (5 bases). The germline V gene encodes CDR1 SQVTM and CDR2 ANQGSEA. The CDR3 is made up of 14 amino acids. Trimming cost V 5 bases and J 1 base, with 12 bases left between them. Here the CDR3 reads CSVTGTSSGNTIYF. As DNA, the CDR3 is TGCAGCGTTACCGGGACGTCGTCTGGAAACACCATATATTTT. Based on the CDR3 plus reference TRBV29-1 and TRBJ1-3, the full variable domain is SAVISQKPSRDICQRGTSLTIQCQVDSQVTMMFWYRQQPGQSLTLIATANQGSEATYESGFVIDKFPISRPNLTFSTLTVSNMSPEDSSIYLCSVTGTSSGNTIYFGEGSWLTVV.

This clonotype was counted ten times or more. CDR3 amino acids: CASRLSDQPQHF. CDR3 DNA sequence: TGTGCCAGCAGACTTTCGGACCAGCCCCAGCATTTT. J is TRBJ1-5 and V is TRBV6-6; D remains unclear. The V end lost 6 bases, the J end lost 7 bases, and 10 bases lay between the germline ends. CDR1 and CDR2 (germline): MNHNY, SVGAGI (reference sequence). The CDR3 is made up of 12 amino acids.

The rearrangement joins TRBV29-1 to TRBJ2-5; D gene ambiguous. The CDR3 runs 14 residues. The V end lost 7 bases, the J end lost 0 bases, and 15 bases lay between the germline ends. Germline CDR1 reads SQVTM; CDR2 reads ANQGSEA. The CDR3 sequence: CSAKGLRNQETQYF. As DNA, the CDR3 is TGCAGCGCCAAGGGCCTTAGGAACCAAGAGACCCAGTACTTC.

J is TRBJ1-5 and V is TRBV7-9; a weak D match, TRBD1 (5 bases). Judging by the DNA end, TRBJ2-3 fits better; the J call may be wrong. Per germline, CDR1 SEHNR and CDR2 FQNEAQ (reference sequence). The CDR3 spans 14 residues. Written as DNA, the CDR3 is TGTGCCAGCAGCTTTAGGGAAGGGGCAGATACGCAGTATTTT. Its protein product is CASSFREGADTQYF.

This chain links TRBV15 with TRBJ1-6; a possible D gene is TRBD1 (5 bases). Germline CDR1 reads LNHNV; CDR2 reads YYDKDF (reference sequence). The V gene lost 0 bases and the J gene lost 7 bases, with 10 bases spanning the gap. This CDR3 contains 15 residues. Here the CDR3 reads CATSRDQGGNSPLHF. The CDR3, as DNA: TGTGCCACCAGCAGAGATCAGGGTGGGAATTCACCCCTCCACTTT.

A single count supports this clonotype. The V gene is TRBV10-3, the J gene TRBJ2-1, with D perhaps matching TRBD1 or TRBD2 (5 bases each). Per germline, CDR1 ENHRY and CDR2 SYGVKD. The V end was cut by 6 bases, the J end by 6 bases, with 12 bases between. The CDR3 sequence is 13 residues long. CDR3 bases: TGTGCCATCAGGGAAGGGGAGCCCAATGAGCAGTTCTTC. Protein product: CAIREGEPNEQFF.

This clonotype was recorded many times. The CDR3 DNA reads TGTGCCAGCAGCTTAGGGACACTGATCTCCTACGAGCAGTACTTC. This sequence encodes CASSLGTLISYEQYF. The chain uses TRBV7-9 and TRBJ2-7; D may be TRBD1 (5 bases). V dropped 1 base and J dropped 0 bases, with 10 bases sitting between them. The CDR3 loop spans 15 amino acids. Per the germline V gene, CDR1 is SEHNR and CDR2 is FQNEAQ (reference sequence).

This chain links TRBV7-8 with TRBJ1-6, with D perhaps matching TRBD1 (6 bases). CDR3 length: 15 amino acids. CDR1 and CDR2 (germline): SGHVS, FQNEAQ. With 5 bases removed from V and 2 bases from J, the gap between germline ends came to 10 bases. CDR3 coding DNA: TGTGCCAGCAGCGTTCACAGGGCCTATAATTCACCCCTCCACTTT. Protein: CASSVHRAYNSPLHF.

Of note for this clonotype: A much larger clonotype is one base distant, so this may be a read error. The chain links TRBV7-9 to TRBJ1-5; D remains ambiguous. Germline assignment: CDR1 SEHNR and CDR2 FQNEAQ (reference sequence). The CDR3 is 13 residues long. In nucleotides, the CDR3 is TGTGCCAGCAGCCCGCTGGCGGATCAGCCCCCGCATTTT. This encodes CASSPLADQPPHF.